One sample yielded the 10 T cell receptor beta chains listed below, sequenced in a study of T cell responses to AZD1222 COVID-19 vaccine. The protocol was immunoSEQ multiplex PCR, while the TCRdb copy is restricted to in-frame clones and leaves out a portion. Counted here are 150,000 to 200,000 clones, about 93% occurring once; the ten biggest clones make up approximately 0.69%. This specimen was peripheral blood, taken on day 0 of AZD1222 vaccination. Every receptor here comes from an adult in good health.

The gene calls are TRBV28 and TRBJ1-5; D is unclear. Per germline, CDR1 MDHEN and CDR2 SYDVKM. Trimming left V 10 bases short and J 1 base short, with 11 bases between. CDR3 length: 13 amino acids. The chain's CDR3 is CATGLISNQPQHF. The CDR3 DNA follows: TGTGCCACAGGACTCATCAGCAATCAGCCCCAGCATTTT.

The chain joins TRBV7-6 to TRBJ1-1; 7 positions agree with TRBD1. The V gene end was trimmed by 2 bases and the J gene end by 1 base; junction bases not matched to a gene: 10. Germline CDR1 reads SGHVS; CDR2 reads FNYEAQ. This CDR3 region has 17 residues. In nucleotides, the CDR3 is TGTGCCAGCAGCTTATTGGTGAAGGGGGCACCGAACACTGAAGCTTTCTTT. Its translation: CASSLLVKGAPNTEAFF.

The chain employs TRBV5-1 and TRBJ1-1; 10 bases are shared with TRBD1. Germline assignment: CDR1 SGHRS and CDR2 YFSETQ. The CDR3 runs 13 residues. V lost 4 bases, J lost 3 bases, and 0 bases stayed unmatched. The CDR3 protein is CASSGTGDTEAFF. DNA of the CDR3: TGCGCCAGCAGCGGGACAGGGGACACTGAAGCTTTCTTT.

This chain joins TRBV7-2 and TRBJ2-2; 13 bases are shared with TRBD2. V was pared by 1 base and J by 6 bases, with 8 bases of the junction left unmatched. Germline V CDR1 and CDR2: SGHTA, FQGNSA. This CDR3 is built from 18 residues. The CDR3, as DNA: TGTGCCAGCAGCTTAGTACTAGCGGGAGGGAGTGTTGCCGGGGAGCTGTTTTTT. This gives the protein CASSLVLAGGSVAGELFF.

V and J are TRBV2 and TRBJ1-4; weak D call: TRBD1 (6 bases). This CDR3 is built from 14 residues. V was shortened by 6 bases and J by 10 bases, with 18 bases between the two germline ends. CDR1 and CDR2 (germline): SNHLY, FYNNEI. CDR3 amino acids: CASSVQGWSGKLFF. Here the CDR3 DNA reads TGTGCCAGCAGCGTACAGGGATGGAGTGGAAAACTGTTTTTT.

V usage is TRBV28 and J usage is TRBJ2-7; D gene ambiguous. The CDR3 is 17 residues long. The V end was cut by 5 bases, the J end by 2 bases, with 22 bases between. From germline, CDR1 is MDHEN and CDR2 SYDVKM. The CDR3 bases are TGTGCCAGCAGTCGAAACTTGATACGGAGAGCCACCTACGAGCAGTACTTC. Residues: CASSRNLIRRATYEQYF.

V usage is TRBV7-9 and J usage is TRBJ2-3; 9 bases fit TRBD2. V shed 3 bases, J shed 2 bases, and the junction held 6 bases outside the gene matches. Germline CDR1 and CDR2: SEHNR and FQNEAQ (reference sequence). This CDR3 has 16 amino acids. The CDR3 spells CASSFPPSGTTDTQYF. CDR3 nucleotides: TGTGCCAGCAGCTTCCCTCCTAGCGGGACCACAGATACGCAGTATTTT.

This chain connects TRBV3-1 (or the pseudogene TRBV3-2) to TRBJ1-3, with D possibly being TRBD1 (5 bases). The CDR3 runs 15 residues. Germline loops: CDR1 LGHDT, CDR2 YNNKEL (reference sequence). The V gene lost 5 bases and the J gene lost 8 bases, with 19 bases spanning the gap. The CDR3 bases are TGTGCCAGCAGCGCACACCGGGACCGACGGGACACCATATATTTT. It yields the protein CASSAHRDRRDTIYF.

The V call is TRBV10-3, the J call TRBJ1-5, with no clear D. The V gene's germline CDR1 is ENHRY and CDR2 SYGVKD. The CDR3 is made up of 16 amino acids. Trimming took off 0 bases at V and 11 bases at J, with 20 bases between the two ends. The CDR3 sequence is CAISESRLTGSVAQHF. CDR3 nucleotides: TGTGCCATCAGTGAGTCGCGCCTGACGGGGTCCGTGGCCCAGCATTTT.

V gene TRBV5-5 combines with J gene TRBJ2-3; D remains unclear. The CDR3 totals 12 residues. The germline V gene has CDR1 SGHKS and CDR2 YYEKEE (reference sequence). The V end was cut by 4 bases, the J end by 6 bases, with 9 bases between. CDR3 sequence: CASSQLGDTQYF. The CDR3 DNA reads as TGTGCCAGCAGCCAGCTGGGGGATACGCAGTATTTT.